This TCR beta chain was captured by sequencing in a study of T cell responses to AZD1222 COVID-19 vaccine. Worth noting for this clone: As yet, its antigen is unknown.

TCRdb's table, derived via immunoSEQ multiplex PCR, lists solely in-frame clones and lacks some. The table lists 210,000 or so clones, about 94% of them singletons, with over 1.5% in the top ten. Study results and caveats: The sample set comprised mostly white British donors with more females, and clonal diversity was possibly underestimated. All repertoire sampling was performed exclusively after the peak T cell response. Along spike, vaccine-associated CD4 TCRs were found throughout, with dominance at 160-218 and 743-854. Baseline seropositives among AZD1222 recipients totaled only 6 or 7.

With 7 bases removed from V and 8 bases from J, the gap between germline ends came to 10 bases. The CDR3 consists of 12 residues. CDR1 and CDR2 (germline): KGHDR, SFDVKD. Sequenced material: peripheral blood, taken 28 days after the second dose of the MenACWY control vaccine. This sequence joins TRBV24-1 and TRBJ1-4; D gene uncertain. This sequence was found in an adult who received the MenACWY meningococcal vaccine as a control. CDR3 sequence: CATSDGREKLFF. CDR3 in DNA: TGTGCCACCAGCGACGGGAGGGAAAAACTGTTTTTT.